This T cell receptor beta chain was documented in a study of beta chain features in type 1 diabetes. General observations from the study: People with Type 1 diabetes carried modestly yet significantly shorter TCRB CDR3s in all four CD4+ subsets. Patients and controls would share equally any PCR tilt toward shorter templates.

This clone was seen a few times. Its antigen is unidentified. The same CDR3 also results from other DNA sequences found in this sample. Sequencing targeted expressed TCRB transcripts, as all isolated RNA had been reverse transcribed. Only in-frame clones appear in the TCRdb table, and some are missing; sequencing was by immunoSEQ multiplex PCR. The profile shows 140,000 or so clones, roughly an eighth of them singletons. Trimming took off 5 bases at V and 4 bases at J, with 19 bases between the two ends. The CDR3 is made up of 17 amino acids. Per the germline V gene, CDR1 is SGHRS and CDR2 is YFSETQ. Sequencing was done on a sample of central memory CD4+ T cells from blood. The receptor was isolated from a man between 18 and 35 years old with type 1 diabetes. The rearrangement joins TRBV5-1 to TRBJ2-6, with D possibly TRBD1 on 6 matching bases. The CDR3 sequence is CASSPGGSGAGANVLTF. CDR3 DNA sequence: TGCGCCAGCAGTCCGGGTGGGTCAGGGGCCGGGGCCAACGTCCTGACTTTC.